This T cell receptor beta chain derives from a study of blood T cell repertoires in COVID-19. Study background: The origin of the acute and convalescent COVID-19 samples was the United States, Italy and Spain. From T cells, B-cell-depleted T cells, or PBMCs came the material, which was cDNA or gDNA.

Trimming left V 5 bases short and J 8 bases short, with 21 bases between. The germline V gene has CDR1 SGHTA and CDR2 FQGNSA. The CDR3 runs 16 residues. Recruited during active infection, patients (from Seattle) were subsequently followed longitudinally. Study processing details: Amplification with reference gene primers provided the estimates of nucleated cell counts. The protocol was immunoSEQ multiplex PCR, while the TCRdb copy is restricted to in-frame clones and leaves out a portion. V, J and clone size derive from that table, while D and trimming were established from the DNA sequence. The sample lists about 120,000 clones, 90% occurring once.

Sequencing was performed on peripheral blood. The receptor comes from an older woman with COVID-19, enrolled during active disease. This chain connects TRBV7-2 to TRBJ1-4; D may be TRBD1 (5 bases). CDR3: CASSPFGGGVGEKLFF. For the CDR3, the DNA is TGTGCCAGCAGCCCATTCGGCGGGGGGGTCGGGGAAAAACTGTTTTTT.